These T cell receptor beta chains were read from a single sample in a study of blood T cell repertoires in COVID-19. Here immunoSEQ multiplex PCR was the method, and the copy in TCRdb shows in-frame clones only, minus some. The repertoire holds approximately 210,000 clones, with 92% as singletons. The sequenced material came from peripheral blood. The receptors shown here come from a man aged 30-40 years with acute or convalescent COVID-19. Each CDR3 is given with its conserved first and last residue. Fields, in order: V gene, D gene, clone size, J gene, CDR3 DNA, CDR3 protein. The D gene is left open where the match is weak. Part of the rows lack a size; the others show once, few, many or a class for expanded clones.

>TRBV11-2|NA|NA|TRBJ1-1
TGTGCCAGCAGCCCTACCCTCTTTAACACTGAAGCTTTCTTT
CASSPTLFNTEAFF
>TRBV11-2|TRBD1|NA|TRBJ2-7
TGTGCCAGCAAACCCCAGGGACAGTCCGGCGCGCAGTACTTC
CASKPQGQSGAQYF
>TRBV6-5|NA|NA|TRBJ1-4
TGTGCCAGCAGTTATGCGGGGCAGCCTAATGAAAAACTGTTTTTT
CASSYAGQPNEKLFF
>TRBV6-5|NA|NA|TRBJ1-1
TGTGCCAGCAGTTACACTCCCACAGGGTACACTGAAGCTTTCTTT
CASSYTPTGYTEAFF
>TRBV15|NA|NA|TRBJ2-5
TGTGCCACCAAGGAGCTTGGTCGAGAGACCCAGTACTTC
CATKELGRETQYF
>TRBV5-1|TRBD1|NA|TRBJ2-5
TGCGCCAGCAGCCCGGAGACCGGGACAGGCATAGTCCAGTACTTC
CASSPETGTGIVQYF
>TRBV11-2|NA|NA|TRBJ2-3
TGTGCCAGCAGTCAAGGGGGAGGGGATACGCAGTATTTT
CASSQGGGDTQYF
>TRBV5-1|TRBD1|NA|TRBJ2-1
TGCGCCAGCAGCTCGACAGGGGAAGTCTACAATGAGCAGTTCTTC
CASSSTGEVYNEQFF
>TRBV24-1|TRBD1|NA|TRBJ2-7
TGTGCCACCAGTGATGCAACAACAGGGGCCTACGAGCAGTACTTC
CATSDATTGAYEQYF
>TRBV6-4|NA|once|TRBJ1-6
TGTGCCAGCAGTCAGGGGTTTTTGGATAATTCACCCCTCCACTTT
CASSQGFLDNSPLHF
>TRBV4-2|NA|NA|TRBJ2-1
TGTGCCAGCAGCCAAGCAGTACAACAATTCTTTGAGCAGTTCTTC
CASSQAVQQFFEQFF
>TRBV4-1|NA|once|TRBJ1-1
TGCGCCAGCAGCCAAGGTTTTGGGGGCGATCTCACTGAAGCTTTCTTT
CASSQGFGGDLTEAFF
>TRBV7-2|NA|NA|TRBJ2-3
TGTGCCAGCAGCCCAACGGAGGGCCGGGGAGATACGCAGTATTTT
CASSPTEGRGDTQYF
>TRBV5-1|TRBD2|NA|TRBJ2-1
TGCGCCAGCAGGCCCGCCGGGTTGTCGGGAGGGGTCTTTCGGGAGTTCTTC
CASRPAGLSGGVFREFF
>TRBV12-5|NA|NA|TRBJ2-7
TGTGCTAGTGGTTTGGTATCTGGGCGGACTCACTCCTACGAGCAGTACTTC
CASGLVSGRTHSYEQYF
>TRBV11-1|NA|NA|TRBJ2-2
TGTGCCAGCAGCTTACTATCACGTCGCGGCACCGGGGAGCTGTTTTTT
CASSLLSRRGTGELFF
>TRBV15|TRBD1|NA|TRBJ1-5
TGTGCCACCAGCAGAGAATCCCAGGGGGTAAATCAGCCCCAGCATTTT
CATSRESQGVNQPQHF
>TRBV12-5|TRBD1|NA|TRBJ1-1
TGTGCTAGTGCTCCGACAGGGACCACTGAAGCTTTCTTT
CASAPTGTTEAFF
>TRBV27|NA|NA|TRBJ1-1
TGTGCCAGCCTAGGTTATCCCCAGAACACTGAAGCTTTCTTT
CASLGYPQNTEAFF
>TRBV5-1|TRBD1|NA|TRBJ1-5
TGCGCCAGCAGCTTGGACGGGACAGGGTCAAGGCCCCAGCATTTT
CASSLDGTGSRPQHF
>TRBV6-5|NA|NA|TRBJ2-7
NA
CASSTSTRGSYEQYF
>TRBV28|TRBD1|once|TRBJ2-3
TGTGCCAGCAGTTCAACGGGACAGGGATACACAGATACGCAGTATTTT
CASSSTGQGYTDTQYF
>TRBV7-3|NA|once|TRBJ2-5
TGTGCCAGCAGCTTATGGGGCCTTCCGGAGGAGACCCAGTACTTC
CASSLWGLPEETQYF
>TRBV7-3|TRBD1|once|TRBJ2-2
TGTGCCAGCAGCTTAACTATGAGGGGGCAGGCCGGGGAGCTGTTTTTT
CASSLTMRGQAGELFF
>TRBV14|NA|NA|TRBJ2-7
TGTGCCAGCAGCCAGGGGCGTCAGGAGCAGTACTTC
CASSQGRQEQYF
>TRBV7-8|NA|NA|TRBJ1-6
TGTGCCAGCAGCTTGACAGATAATAATTCACCCCTCCACTTT
CASSLTDNNSPLHF
>TRBV10-3|TRBD1|few|TRBJ2-5
TGTGCCATCAGCCGGACAGGACAAGAGACCCAGTACTTC
CAISRTGQETQYF
>TRBV19|NA|NA|TRBJ2-3
TGTGCCAGTAGTATAGGACAGGAGACTAGCACAGATACGCAGTATTTT
CASSIGQETSTDTQYF
>TRBV7-3|NA|NA|TRBJ2-2
TGTGCCAGCAGCTTAACGCCGGGGGTAGCGGGGGAGCTGTTTTTT
CASSLTPGVAGELFF
>TRBV4-2|TRBD2|NA|TRBJ2-7
TGTGCCAGCAGCCAATCCCTACAGCGGGGGGGAGGAGAGCAGTACTTC
CASSQSLQRGGGEQYF
>TRBV6-5|TRBD1|NA|TRBJ1-5
TGTGCCAGCAGTTACGGGACAGGGGGTAACAATCAGCCCCAGCATTTT
CASSYGTGGNNQPQHF
>TRBV7-3|NA|NA|TRBJ2-3
TGTGCCAGCAGCGTACGGCGGACTAGCACAGATACGCAGTATTTT
CASSVRRTSTDTQYF
>TRBV3-1/TRBV3-2|NA|NA|TRBJ1-5
TGTGCCAGCAGCCAGGGGGGGGCTCAGCCCCAGCATTTT
CASSQGGAQPQHF
>TRBV7-9|NA|NA|TRBJ2-2
TGTGCCAGCAGCCCCGACAGTTACACCGGGGAGCTGTTTTTT
CASSPDSYTGELFF
>TRBV6-5|NA|NA|TRBJ2-7
TGTGCCAGCAGTTACACAGGGTATACCTACGAGCAGTACTTC
CASSYTGYTYEQYF
>TRBV18|TRBD1|once|TRBJ1-5
TGTGCCAGCTCACCCGGGACAGGGGAGGGCAATCAGCCCCAGCATTTT
CASSPGTGEGNQPQHF
>TRBV19|NA|NA|TRBJ2-2
TGTGCCAGTTCTAAAGACAGACCCCCCACTCGCCTGTTTTTT
CASSKDRPPTRLFF
>TRBV5-1|NA|NA|TRBJ1-5
TGCGCCAGCAGCTTGGGAGGTGTTGGCAATCAGCCCCAGCATTTT
CASSLGGVGNQPQHF
>TRBV9|TRBD1|NA|TRBJ2-1
TGTGCCAGCAGCGTAGTCGAGACAGGGGCCTACAATGAGCAGTTCTTC
CASSVVETGAYNEQFF
>TRBV5-5|TRBD1|once|TRBJ1-5
TGTGCCAGCAGCCAGGGGGGTAATCAGCCCCAGCATTTT
CASSQGGNQPQHF
>TRBV10-3|NA|NA|TRBJ2-2
TGTGCCATCAGTGAAGGAGGCGTCTGGGACACCGGGGAGCTGTTTTTT
CAISEGGVWDTGELFF
>TRBV10-2|TRBD1|NA|TRBJ1-1
TGCGCCGCGGCTAGGGGGCAGGGGAACACTGAAGCTTTCTTT
CAAARGQGNTEAFF